The clone carrying this T cell receptor beta chain appeared a few times. Antigen unknown. The data stem from a study of T cells in Graves' hyperthyroidism and ophthalmopathy. Study-level findings and limits: Blood also contained most expanded thyroid clonotypes above 0.001.

PBMCs came from 8.5 to 10 ml fresh peripheral blood. Amplification of TCR beta CDR3 regions used RNA as the template. First-round RT-PCR targeting the TCR CDR3 was performed with the HTBI primer set. TCRdb recomputed calls from the multiplex PCR reads with MiXCR, one row per CDR3 protein. The table has about 600,000 distinct CDR3 sequences, 16% seen once. The CDR3 is 11 residues long. In germline, CDR1 is ENHRY, CDR2 SYGVKD. Trimming shortened V by 3 bases and J by 5 bases, and 5 bases separated the two germline ends. Source material: blood. The J gene is TRBJ2-7, the V gene TRBV10-3, with D unclear. The source is a woman between 40 and 50 years old with Graves' ophthalmopathy. The CDR3: CAISDSDEQYF. The CDR3 DNA reads as TGTGCCATCAGTGATAGTGACGAGCAGTACTTC.